The 29 T cell receptor beta chains presented below share a single source sample, sequenced in a study of T cells of healthy individuals. TCRdb itself ran the 5' RACE reads through MiXCR, one entry per CDR3 protein. This table has 100,000 or so distinct CDR3 sequences, about 16% appearing once. The receptor set was obtained from a human donor in good health.

The J gene is TRBJ1-6, the V gene TRBV6-2 or TRBV6-3; D may be TRBD1 (5 bases). The V and J ends lost 5 bases and 6 bases respectively, with 20 bases between them. CDR1 and CDR2 from the germline V gene are MNHEY and SVGEGT. The CDR3 extends over 17 amino acids. CDR3 in DNA: TGTGCCAGCAGTACCATACGTACAGGACGGATTAATTCACCCCTCCACTTT. Translation: CASSTIRTGRINSPLHF.

The genes are TRBV25-1 and TRBJ2-3; D unresolved. V was cut by 1 base and J by 5 bases, with 4 bases left in between. CDR1 and CDR2 (germline): MGHDK, SYGVNS. This CDR3 has 12 amino acids. Written as DNA, the CDR3 is TGTGCCAGCAGTGAATGGAGAGATACGCAGTATTTT. Translation: CASSEWRDTQYF.

The chain carries TRBV7-9 and TRBJ2-1; 8 positions match TRBD1. Germline trimming cut 5 bases from V and 9 bases from J; bases unmatched to any gene: 6. This CDR3 has 13 amino acids. Germline CDR1 SEHNR, CDR2 FQNEAQ (reference sequence). The CDR3 sequence is CASSRGQGGEQFF. The CDR3 DNA reads as TGTGCCAGCAGCCGAGGACAGGGCGGTGAGCAGTTCTTC.

This chain uses TRBV4-1 with TRBJ2-2; D call uncertain. Germline assignment: CDR1 MGHRA and CDR2 YSYEKL. Trimming removed 0 bases from V and 12 bases from J, with 17 bases in between. The CDR3 extends over 15 amino acids. CDR3 sequence: CASSQERRLGVQLFF. The CDR3 DNA sequence: TGCGCCAGCAGCCAAGAGAGAAGGCTAGGTGTGCAGCTGTTTTTT.

In this sample, this clonotype turned up a few times. V gene TRBV7-9 combines with J gene TRBJ2-1, with a weak D call TRBD2 (5 bases). Germline assignment: CDR1 SEHNR and CDR2 FQNEAQ (reference sequence). The CDR3 contains 14 residues. Trimming left V 2 bases short and J 5 bases short, with 10 bases between. The CDR3 region is CASSLSAGHNEQFF. The CDR3 coding sequence is TGTGCCAGCAGCTTATCTGCGGGCCACAATGAGCAGTTCTTC.

This clonotype has more than one count but fewer than ten. The V and J genes are TRBV7-2 and TRBJ2-1; 9 bases line up with TRBD2. The CDR3 totals 16 residues. The germline V gene encodes CDR1 SGHTA and CDR2 FQGNSA. The ends lost 1 base at V and 2 bases at J; junction bases unmatched: 3. The DNA for the CDR3 is TGTGCCAGCAGCTTAGGACTAGCGGTAACCTACAATGAGCAGTTCTTC. It encodes CASSLGLAVTYNEQFF.

The rearrangement joins TRBV28 to TRBJ1-2; no clear D. This CDR3 spans 11 amino acids. Germline CDR1 MDHEN, CDR2 SYDVKM. V was shortened by 5 bases and J by 5 bases, with 6 bases between the two germline ends. The CDR3 is CASSTEYGYTF. The CDR3 nucleotides read TGTGCCAGCAGTACCGAATATGGCTACACCTTC.

This clonotype came up a few times. The chain recombines TRBV3-1 with TRBJ2-7; D perhaps matches TRBD2 (5 bases). The CDR3 is 15 amino acids. CDR1 and CDR2 (germline): LGHDT, YNNKEL (reference sequence). Trimming pared 3 bases from V and 6 bases from J, leaving 18 bases between. The CDR3 is CASSQWAGPATEQYF. In DNA, the CDR3 is TGTGCCAGCAGCCAGTGGGCGGGTCCAGCGACCGAGCAGTACTTC.

The chain uses TRBV20-1 and TRBJ1-1; 10 positions agree with TRBD1. Per germline, CDR1 DFQATT and CDR2 SNEGSKA (reference sequence). V lost 3 bases to trimming and J lost 6 bases; unmatched junction nucleotides: 7. The length of the CDR3 is 14 residues. In DNA form, the CDR3 reads TGCAGTGCTAGGTATAGCGGACAGGGGGCTGAAGCTTTCTTT. This codes for CSARYSGQGAEAFF.

Concerning this clonotype itself: A much more abundant neighbour one base away suggests this may be a read error. The genes are TRBV6-5 and TRBJ2-1; 8 bases map to TRBD1. In germline, CDR1 is MNHEY, CDR2 SVGAGI. This CDR3 is built from 13 residues. After removal of 6 bases from V and 4 bases from J, the junction contained 2 bases not matched to a gene. CDR3 amino acids: CASSRTGYNEQFF. CDR3 nucleotide sequence: TGTGCCAGCAGCCGGACAGGGTACAATGAGCAGTTCTTC.

The chain combines TRBV27 with TRBJ2-1; D unresolved. V was pared by 5 bases and J by 0 bases, with 14 bases between. This CDR3 has 16 residues. Per the germline V gene, CDR1 is MNHEY and CDR2 is SMNVEV (reference sequence). The CDR3 is CASSQITPSSYNEQFF. CDR3 nucleotides: TGTGCCAGCAGTCAAATTACACCGAGCTCCTACAATGAGCAGTTCTTC.

This clonotype has ten or more counts. This chain connects TRBV2 to TRBJ2-1, with TRBD1 identical over 7 bases. V trimming: 5 bases; J trimming: 0 bases; junction bases outside the gene matches: 7. The CDR3 covers 16 residues. The germline V gene has CDR1 SNHLY and CDR2 FYNNEI. CDR3 bases: TGTGCCAGCAGTCAAGAGGGGGCAAGCTCCTACAATGAGCAGTTCTTC. Amino acid sequence: CASSQEGASSYNEQFF. The variable domain in full, with the rest retrieved from reference TRBV2 and TRBJ2-1, is EPEVTQTPSHQVTQMGQEVILRCVPISNHLYFYWYRQILGQKVEFLVSFYNNEISEKSEIFDDQFSVERPDGSNFTLKIRSTKLEDSAMYFCASSQEGASSYNEQFFGPGTRLTVL.

The sample holds many counts of this clonotype. The chain combines TRBV5-1 with TRBJ2-7; a weak D match, TRBD1 (6 bases). The CDR3 is 15 amino acids. Trimming shortened V by 2 bases and J by 0 bases, and 12 bases separated the two germline ends. The germline V gene has CDR1 SGHRS and CDR2 YFSETQ. CDR3 nucleotide sequence: TGCGCCAGCAGCTTCAGGGGTACCCTCTCCTACGAGCAGTACTTC. Amino acid sequence: CASSFRGTLSYEQYF.

This clonotype was seen a few times. The CDR3 spells CASSHVMGGVGEQFF. In DNA form, the CDR3 reads TGCGCCAGCAGCCACGTGATGGGGGGGGTGGGAGAGCAGTTCTTC. The chain uses TRBV4-1 and TRBJ2-1; 7 nucleotides match TRBD2. The J segment lost 10 bases and the V segment lost 3 bases, leaving 12 bases of the junction unmatched. This CDR3 is 15 amino acids long. Germline loops: CDR1 MGHRA, CDR2 YSYEKL.

V gene TRBV28 combines with J gene TRBJ2-1, with D unresolved. CDR3 length equals 14 residues. CDR1 and CDR2 (germline): MDHEN, SYDVKM. Trimming pared 4 bases from V and 10 bases from J, leaving 17 bases between. The CDR3 is CASSSETGHMEQFF. The CDR3 DNA follows: TGTGCCAGCAGTTCCGAGACCGGTCATATGGAGCAGTTCTTC.

This clonotype was detected only a few times. V gene TRBV28 combines with J gene TRBJ2-7; D might be TRBD2 (6 bases). The V and J ends lost 5 bases and 4 bases respectively, with 27 bases between them. The CDR3 is 18 amino acids. Germline V gene data show CDR1 as MDHEN and CDR2 as SYDVKM. This chain's CDR3 is CASSPILGRGRNTYEQYF. CDR3 sequence (DNA): TGTGCCAGCAGTCCTATTCTCGGGAGAGGGAGAAACACGTACGAGCAGTACTTC.

This sequence joins TRBV28 and TRBJ1-5; 8 bases map to TRBD1. The germline CDR1 and CDR2 sequences are MDHEN and SYDVKM. The CDR3 is made up of 16 amino acids. Trimming removed 6 bases from V and 3 bases from J; junction bases left unmatched: 10. This CDR3 is CASRADREWHNQPQHF. The DNA for the CDR3 is TGTGCCAGCAGGGCGGACAGGGAGTGGCACAATCAGCCCCAGCATTTT.

The genes are TRBV4-2 and TRBJ2-1; TRBD2 agrees at 8 bases. The ends lost 1 base at V and 4 bases at J; junction bases unmatched: 15. The CDR3 is 19 amino acids. Per germline, CDR1 LGHNA and CDR2 YNFKEQ. Here the CDR3 DNA reads TGTGCCAGCAGCCAAGTTAAAGCCCTGGGACTAGGTCAGTACAATGAGCAGTTCTTC. It is translated as CASSQVKALGLGQYNEQFF.

This clonotype was seen a handful of times. The V gene is TRBV28, the J gene TRBJ2-3; D possibly matches TRBD1 or TRBD2 (6 bases each). Germline V gives CDR1 MDHEN, CDR2 SYDVKM. V shed 6 bases and J shed 3 bases, with 16 bases lying between them. The CDR3 is made up of 15 amino acids. CDR3 in amino acids: CASRNLEGGTDTQYF. Written as DNA, the CDR3 is TGTGCCAGCAGGAATCTAGAAGGGGGGACAGATACGCAGTATTTT.

V gene TRBV6-5 combines with J gene TRBJ2-3, with 7 bases aligning to TRBD1. The CDR3 totals 15 residues. Germline CDR1 and CDR2: MNHEY and SVGAGI. V lost 5 bases, J lost 2 bases, and 7 bases stayed unmatched. Written as DNA, the CDR3 is TGTGCCAGCAGTCCTCGGACAGGCTACACAGATACGCAGTATTTT. The encoded protein is CASSPRTGYTDTQYF.

In its sample, this clonotype was seen a few times. The J gene is TRBJ1-3, the V gene TRBV6-2 or TRBV6-3; weak D call: TRBD1 (5 bases). V was cut by 0 bases and J by 0 bases, with 6 bases left in between. This CDR3 has 15 amino acids. The germline V gene encodes CDR1 MNHEY and CDR2 SVGEGT. The CDR3 spells CASSYSQDSGNTIYF. For the CDR3, the DNA is TGTGCCAGCAGTTACTCACAGGACTCTGGAAACACCATATATTTT.

J is TRBJ1-3 and V is TRBV2, with D possibly matching TRBD1 (6 bases). CDR1 and CDR2 from the germline V gene are SNHLY and FYNNEI. This CDR3 contains 15 residues. V lost 5 bases and J lost 4, with 15 bases in between. Written as DNA, the CDR3 is TGTGCCAGCAGTCTTACAGGGACGGCCGGAAACACCATATATTTT. Amino acids: CASSLTGTAGNTIYF.

The CDR3 reads CASSLRQAPYNEQFF. CDR3 nucleotides: TGTGCCAGCAGCTTAAGACAGGCCCCATACAATGAGCAGTTCTTC. V is TRBV7-9 and J is TRBJ2-1; D might be TRBD1 (6 bases). Trimming cost V 2 bases and J 4 bases, with 12 bases left between them. The CDR3 sequence is 15 residues long. Germline loops: CDR1 SEHNR, CDR2 FQNEAQ (reference sequence).

V usage is TRBV12-3 or TRBV12-4 and J usage is TRBJ1-1, with D uncertain. The CDR3 has 16 residues. Trimming took 0 bases from V and 1 from J, leaving 12 bases between them. In DNA, the CDR3 is TGTGCCAGCAGTTTAGCGAGGGTTTACGCGAACACTGAAGCTTTCTTT. Protein sequence: CASSLARVYANTEAFF.

In its sample, this clonotype was seen many times. This rearrangement joins TRBV2 to TRBJ2-2, with D possibly being TRBD1 (5 bases). This CDR3 is 14 amino acids long. With 6 bases removed from V and 0 bases from J, the gap between germline ends came to 8 bases. Germline values: CDR1 SNHLY, CDR2 FYNNEI. This chain's CDR3 is CASRRQSNTGELFF. DNA of the CDR3: TGTGCCAGCAGGAGACAGTCGAACACCGGGGAGCTGTTTTTT.

This clonotype occurred a few times. J is TRBJ2-2 and V is TRBV25-1; D uncertain. The CDR3 is 13 residues long. Germline-derived CDR1 and CDR2 are MGHDK and SYGVNS. V dropped 6 bases and J dropped 3 bases, with 8 bases sitting between them. This chain's CDR3 is CASRHRYTGELFF. CDR3 in DNA: TGTGCCAGCAGGCACAGATACACCGGGGAGCTGTTTTTT.

A few counts support this clonotype. The chain couples TRBV7-9 to TRBJ2-3, with D possibly being TRBD1 (5 bases). With 2 bases removed from V and 0 bases from J, the gap between germline ends came to 9 bases. Germline V lookup: CDR1 SEHNR, CDR2 FQNEAQ (reference sequence). The CDR3 has 15 amino acids. The CDR3 DNA follows: TGTGCCAGCAGCTTATCAGGGCAGAGCACAGATACGCAGTATTTT. Protein product: CASSLSGQSTDTQYF.

J is TRBJ1-1 and V is TRBV20-1; 10 nucleotides match TRBD1. The CDR3 loop spans 15 amino acids. V gave up 1 base and J gave up 3 bases; unmatched junction bases: 5. From germline, CDR1 is DFQATT and CDR2 SNEGSKA (reference sequence). The CDR3 spells CSARGQTGGHTEAFF. The DNA of the CDR3 is TGCAGTGCTAGAGGGCAGACAGGGGGCCACACTGAAGCTTTCTTT.

This clonotype was recorded at least ten times. The V call is TRBV12-3 or TRBV12-4, the J call TRBJ1-1; no clear D gene. V lost 5 bases and J 2 bases, leaving 12 bases between the germline ends. This CDR3 is 14 amino acids long. CDR3: CASSRRVRNTEAFF. CDR3 bases: TGTGCCAGCAGTCGCCGCGTTCGTAACACTGAAGCTTTCTTT.